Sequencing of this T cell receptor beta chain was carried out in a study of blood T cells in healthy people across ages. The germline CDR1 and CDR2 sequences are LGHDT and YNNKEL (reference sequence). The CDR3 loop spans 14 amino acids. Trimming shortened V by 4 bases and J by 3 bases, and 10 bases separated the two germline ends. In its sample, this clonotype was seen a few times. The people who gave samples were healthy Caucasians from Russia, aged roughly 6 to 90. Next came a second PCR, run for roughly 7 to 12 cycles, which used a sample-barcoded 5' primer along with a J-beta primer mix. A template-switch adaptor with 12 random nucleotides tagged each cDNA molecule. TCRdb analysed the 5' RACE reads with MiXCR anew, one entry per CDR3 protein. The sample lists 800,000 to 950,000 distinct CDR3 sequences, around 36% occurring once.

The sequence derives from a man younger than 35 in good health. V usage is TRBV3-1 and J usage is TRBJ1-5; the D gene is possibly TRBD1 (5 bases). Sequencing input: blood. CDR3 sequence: CASSRDSNNQPQHF. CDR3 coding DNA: TGTGCCAGCAGCCGAGACAGCAACAATCAGCCCCAGCATTTT.